These 21 T cell receptor beta chains were sequenced from one sample in a study of T cells expressing NK-cell markers (dated by TCRdb to 2018 to 2020). The receptor library was made with 5' RACE. These reads were obtained on an Illumina HiSeq 2000. TCRdb reprocessed the reads into one record per CDR3 protein sequence, lacking DNA. The sample's clone listing holds fewer than 550,000 distinct CDR3 sequences. The ten largest clones add up to 1.4% of the sample. Sequencing was performed on blood T cells: a sorted CD56 or NKG2C T cell subset, CD4+ or CD8+ T cells, or bulk PBMC T cells (not recorded which). All receptors derive from a woman in her fifties or sixties in good health. Donor details come from another sample of the same person, matched by shared clones.

The chain recombines TRBV20-1 with TRBJ2-4; as DNA is missing, the TRBD1 call by TCRdb cannot be tested. In germline, CDR1 is DFQATT, CDR2 SNEGSKA (reference sequence). The CDR3 sequence is 11 residues long. CDR3: CSASTGNIQYF.

The rearrangement joins TRBV10-3 to TRBJ2-5; TCRdb's D gene call, TRBD2, goes unchecked for lack of DNA. The CDR3 sequence is 20 residues long. Germline-derived CDR1 and CDR2 are ENHRY and SYGVKD. The CDR3: CAINLVFGTSGSRSPETQYF.

V usage is TRBV10-3 and J usage is TRBJ2-7. The CDR3 contains 13 residues. Germline lookup yields CDR1 ENHRY and CDR2 SYGVKD. The CDR3 sequence is CAIRDTLKGEQYF.

The chain joins TRBV29-1 to TRBJ1-2; TCRdb's assignment of TRBD1 cannot be checked, as there is no DNA. This CDR3 is 13 amino acids long. Germline V gene data show CDR1 as SQVTM and CDR2 as ANQGSEA. The CDR3 loop reads CSVRDKAMGGYTF.

CDR3 amino acids: CASRPGQGIWTNEKLFF. V gene TRBV5-1 combines with J gene TRBJ1-4; the D gene TCRdb calls, TRBD1, cannot be checked with no DNA. The CDR3 consists of 17 residues. Per the germline V gene, CDR1 is SGHRS and CDR2 is YFSETQ.

The rearrangement uses TRBV20-1 and TRBJ1-2; TCRdb selects TRBD1, and the lack of DNA leaves this call unchecked. Germline V gene data show CDR1 as DFQATT and CDR2 as SNEGSKA (reference sequence). This CDR3 comprises 13 residues. Here the CDR3 reads CSALGTGPGGYTF.

The rearrangement joins TRBV24-1 to TRBJ1-6. This CDR3 has 14 residues. The germline CDR1 and CDR2 sequences are KGHDR and SFDVKD. The CDR3 spells CATQASSYNSPLHF.

The V and J genes are TRBV20-1 and TRBJ2-7; the TCRdb D gene call, TRBD2, has no DNA to confirm it. The CDR3 is 18 residues long. CDR1 is DFQATT and CDR2 is SNEGSKA in the germline V gene (reference sequence). CDR3: CSASTGTKNSPPYYEQYF.

The chain has TRBV24-1 and TRBJ2-1; TCRdb indicates TRBD2, and absent DNA this call remains unverified. CDR3 size: 16 residues. The germline V gene has CDR1 KGHDR and CDR2 SFDVKD. CDR3 amino acids: CATSDVSGPSYNEQFF.

The rearrangement uses TRBV12-3 or TRBV12-4 and TRBJ1-1. The length of the CDR3 is 12 residues. The CDR3 sequence is CASSLGYTEAFF.

The CDR3 here is CGLENTDTQYF. This rearrangement joins TRBV20-1 to TRBJ2-3; TCRdb picks TRBD2, but there is no DNA to check that call. The germline V gene has CDR1 DFQATT and CDR2 SNEGSKA (reference sequence). The length of the CDR3 is 11 residues.

The chain recombines TRBV10-3 with TRBJ2-3; TCRdb returns TRBD1, unconfirmable since there is no DNA. Germline CDR1 reads ENHRY; CDR2 reads SYGVKD. The CDR3 spans 12 residues. The CDR3 here is CATGGITDTQYF.

V is TRBV6-5 and J is TRBJ2-5. CDR1 is MNHEY, CDR2 SVGAGI, per germline. The CDR3 runs 12 residues. The CDR3 here is CASSSDGETQYF.

The chain recombines TRBV12-3 or TRBV12-4 with TRBJ1-2; with no DNA, the TCRdb D assignment of TRBD1 cannot be verified. CDR3 length equals 14 residues. CDR3 amino acids: CASILLDRAEGYTF.

The chain has TRBV18 and TRBJ2-7; no DNA is available, so the TRBD1 call from TCRdb remains unchecked. CDR3 length: 16 residues. Germline loops: CDR1 KGHSH, CDR2 LQKENI. The CDR3 reads CASSLSGTGAPYEQYF.

The chain joins TRBV4-1 to TRBJ1-1. CDR3 length equals 13 residues. Per the germline V gene, CDR1 is MGHRA and CDR2 is YSYEKL. The CDR3 here is CASSRTVNTEAFF.

The chain employs TRBV29-1 and TRBJ2-3. The CDR3 runs to 12 residues. Germline lookup yields CDR1 SQVTM and CDR2 ANQGSEA. The CDR3 loop is CSVEQADFTQYF.

V is TRBV7-2 and J is TRBJ2-3; TCRdb's D call, TRBD2, is unchecked because there is no DNA. Germline loops: CDR1 SGHTA, CDR2 FQGNSA. This CDR3 region has 13 residues. CDR3 in amino acids: CASSLARGGTQYF.

The chain couples TRBV2 to TRBJ2-7; checking the TCRdb D call of TRBD2 is not possible without DNA. The CDR3 spans 18 residues. Germline CDR1 and CDR2: SNHLY and FYNNEI. CDR3 residues: CASSESLMTSGNSYEQYF.

The V call is TRBV6-6, the J call TRBJ2-5; with no DNA, the TCRdb D assignment of TRBD2 cannot be verified. Germline V CDR1 and CDR2: MNHNY, SVGAGI (reference sequence). The CDR3 runs to 15 residues. This CDR3 reads CASSYPAEGQETQYF.

The chain employs TRBV7-9 and TRBJ2-3. The germline gives CDR1 SEHNR, CDR2 FQNEAQ (reference sequence). This CDR3 is built from 13 residues. The CDR3 spells CASSDWSTDTQYF.